Below are 21 T cell receptor beta chains sequenced from a single sample in a study of CD8 T cells in Susac syndrome. Reverse transcription of 0.5 to 1 ug RNA was performed with random hexamers. MiXCR was run by TCRdb on the immunoSEQ multiplex PCR reads, yielding one entry per CDR3 protein. The sample lists roughly 190,000 distinct CDR3 sequences, approximately 95% occurring once. Sequences were obtained from CD8+ T cells from PBMCs. These receptors all stem from a human donor with Susac syndrome.

This sequence joins TRBV5-6 and TRBJ2-7; tentatively, D is TRBD2 (6 bases). Germline V CDR1 and CDR2: SGHDT, YYEEEE. V shed 1 base and J shed 1 base, with 12 bases lying between them. The CDR3 covers 15 residues. The CDR3 DNA sequence: TGTGCCAGCAGCTTGACGGGAGTTCTTTCCTACGAGCAGTACTTC. Its translation is CASSLTGVLSYEQYF.

The chain uses TRBV12-3 or TRBV12-4 and TRBJ2-7; D gene unclear. V was shortened by 5 bases and J by 5 bases, with 13 bases between the two germline ends. This CDR3 is 13 amino acids long. CDR3 DNA: TGTGCCAGCAGTAGCAGTGTAGTCCACGAGCAGTACTTC. Translated: CASSSSVVHEQYF.

V usage is TRBV5-1 and J usage is TRBJ1-6, with 7 bases lining up with TRBD1. The germline gives CDR1 SGHRS, CDR2 YFSETQ. This CDR3 is built from 14 residues. V lost 7 bases to trimming and J lost 10 bases; unmatched junction nucleotides: 11. Here the CDR3 DNA reads TGCGCCAGCGGACTTTCGACAGGGCTATCACCCCTCCACTTT. Its translation: CASGLSTGLSPLHF.

This clonotype came up once. This rearrangement joins TRBV20-1 to TRBJ2-7, with D unclear. The CDR3 contains 13 residues. Germline CDR1 and CDR2: DFQATT and SNEGSKA (reference sequence). Between the trimmed V and J ends, which lost 2 bases and 3 bases, there was a span of 11 bases. Here the CDR3 reads CSARFGFNYEQYF. CDR3 nucleotides: TGCAGTGCTAGATTTGGATTCAACTACGAGCAGTACTTC.

The J gene is TRBJ1-1, the V gene TRBV30; D is ambiguous. V dropped 0 bases and J dropped 1 base, with 12 bases sitting between them. This CDR3 region has 15 residues. The germline V gene has CDR1 GTSNPN and CDR2 SVGIG (reference sequence). Written as DNA, the CDR3 is TGTGCCTGGAGTGTACTTAACCGTCGGAACACTGAAGCTTTCTTT. Its protein product is CAWSVLNRRNTEAFF.

This clonotype has only one observation. The rearrangement uses TRBV2 and TRBJ2-1, with 7 bases that match TRBD2. Germline values: CDR1 SNHLY, CDR2 FYNNEI. CDR3 length: 18 residues. V shed 6 bases, J shed 6 bases, and the junction held 20 bases outside the gene matches. CDR3: CASSPRGTLGGRANEQFF. The CDR3 region has the DNA TGTGCCAGCAGCCCCCGAGGGACCCTAGGAGGGAGGGCCAATGAGCAGTTCTTC.

V is TRBV9 and J is TRBJ1-1; D remains ambiguous. CDR1 SGDLS and CDR2 YYNGEE come from the germline V gene. The CDR3 is made up of 14 amino acids. V gave up 2 bases and J gave up 5 bases, with 13 bases separating them. CDR3 DNA: TGTGCCAGCAGCGTGCTCGGGAAAAAAACTGAAGCTTTCTTT. It encodes CASSVLGKKTEAFF.

The CDR3 is CSARSLFGSYEQYF. The CDR3 DNA sequence: TGCAGTGCTAGATCTCTCTTCGGCTCCTACGAGCAGTACTTC. V usage is TRBV20-1 and J usage is TRBJ2-7; no reliable D call. Looked up from germline, CDR1 is DFQATT and CDR2 is SNEGSKA (reference sequence). V dropped 2 bases and J dropped 0 bases, with 11 bases sitting between them. The CDR3 has 14 residues.

This clonotype was seen a single time. The chain employs TRBV21-1 and TRBJ2-7; TRBD1 is taken as the D call from the table, unchecked against the DNA. TRBV21-1 represents a pseudogene. This CDR3 contains 13 residues. The CDR3 is CASSNRPGYEQYF. The CDR3 coding sequence is TGTGCCAGCAGCAACCGGCCGGGGTACGAGCAGTACTTC.

The V call is TRBV13, the J call TRBJ1-2; 7 bases line up with TRBD1. The germline CDR1 and CDR2 sequences are PRHDT and FYEKMQ (reference sequence). Trimming at V came to 5 bases and at J to 1 base, leaving 10 bases not matched to a gene. The CDR3 is 16 amino acids. CDR3 protein: CASSPGGLDINYGYTF. The CDR3 region has the DNA TGTGCCAGCAGCCCAGGGGGTTTGGACATTAACTATGGCTACACCTTC.

The chain joins TRBV5-1 to TRBJ2-1, with 7 bases identical to TRBD1. CDR1 is SGHRS, CDR2 YFSETQ, per germline. The J segment lost 0 bases and the V segment lost 0 bases, leaving 3 bases of the junction unmatched. The CDR3 spans 16 residues. The CDR3 DNA follows: TGCGCCAGCAGCTTGGAGGGGGCGAGCTCCTACAATGAGCAGTTCTTC. Translating it yields CASSLEGASSYNEQFF. The complete variable domain, with remaining parts taken from reference TRBV5-1 and TRBJ2-1, reads KAGVTQTPRYLIKTRGQQVTLSCSPISGHRSVSWYQQTPGQGLQFLFEYFSETQRNKGNFPGRFSGRQFSNSRSEMNVSTLELGDSALYLCASSLEGASSYNEQFFGPGTRLTVL.

V and J are TRBV5-6 and TRBJ2-1; 8 bases are a match to TRBD2. Germline V gene lookup returns CDR1 SGHDT and CDR2 YYEEEE. The CDR3 has 13 amino acids. Losses at the gene ends were 4 bases for V and 9 bases for J; bases not matched to a gene: 6. As DNA, the CDR3 is TGTGCCAGCAGCCGGGCAGCGGGAGTTGAGCAGTTCTTC. Translating it yields CASSRAAGVEQFF.

The rearrangement joins TRBV20-1 to TRBJ2-7; 10 bases are shared with TRBD1. Germline V lookup: CDR1 DFQATT, CDR2 SNEGSKA (reference sequence). The CDR3 contains 14 residues. After removal of 6 bases from V and 4 bases from J, the junction contained 9 bases not matched to a gene. CDR3 amino acids: CSALGQGPSYEQYF. The CDR3, as DNA: TGCAGTGCCTTGGGACAGGGGCCATCTTACGAGCAGTACTTC.

This clonotype occurred once. The V and J genes are TRBV11-2 and TRBJ2-3, with 7 bases matching TRBD2. The germline V gene has CDR1 SGHAT and CDR2 FQNNGV. CDR3 length: 21 amino acids. The V segment lost 2 bases and the J segment 2 bases; nucleotides outside the gene matches: 22. For the CDR3, the DNA is TGTGCCAGCAGCTTAATGGCTTCGGCTAGCGGCCTAAAGGGAGCCACAGATACGCAGTATTTT. It encodes CASSLMASASGLKGATDTQYF.

This chain uses TRBV5-1 with TRBJ2-7; TRBD2 agrees at 7 bases. The ends lost 3 bases at V and 0 bases at J; junction bases unmatched: 0. CDR3 size: 13 residues. Germline CDR1 SGHRS, CDR2 YFSETQ. The chain's CDR3 is CASSWGGSYEQYF. CDR3 nucleotide sequence: TGCGCCAGCAGCTGGGGGGGCTCCTACGAGCAGTACTTC.

V usage is TRBV9 and J usage is TRBJ1-4; D not resolved. The germline CDR1 and CDR2 sequences are SGDLS and YYNGEE. The CDR3 has 14 amino acids. V was shortened by 6 bases and J by 5 bases, with 14 bases between the two germline ends. In nucleotides, the CDR3 is TGTGCCAGCACCAAAACTGGAGGGAATGAAAAACTGTTTTTT. This encodes CASTKTGGNEKLFF.

The chain is built from TRBV2 and TRBJ2-3, with TRBD2 as a possible D gene (6 bases). The CDR3 is 14 amino acids. Trimming left V 6 bases short and J 1 base short, with 11 bases between. Germline V lookup: CDR1 SNHLY, CDR2 FYNNEI. The CDR3 region is CASSEASGTDTQYF. The CDR3 DNA reads as TGTGCCAGCAGCGAGGCTAGCGGCACAGATACGCAGTATTTT.

This chain uses TRBV20-1 with TRBJ2-1; TRBD2 might be the D (5 bases). V lost 3 bases and J 0 bases, leaving 9 bases between the germline ends. The germline V gene encodes CDR1 DFQATT and CDR2 SNEGSKA (reference sequence). The CDR3 is made up of 14 amino acids. CDR3 in amino acids: CSASGRDSYNEQFF. CDR3 nucleotide sequence: TGCAGTGCTAGCGGACGGGACTCCTACAATGAGCAGTTCTTC.

This chain connects TRBV15 to TRBJ2-3, with D perhaps TRBD1 (5 bases). The germline V gene has CDR1 LNHNV and CDR2 YYDKDF (reference sequence). V lost 3 bases, J lost 2 bases, and 15 bases lay in between. This CDR3 has 16 residues. The CDR3 protein is CATSSQTETPTDTQYF. The CDR3 nucleotides read TGTGCCACCAGCAGTCAGACAGAAACCCCCACAGATACGCAGTATTTT.

The J gene is TRBJ2-7, the V gene TRBV4-2, with 8 bases aligning to TRBD2. The CDR3 length is 17 residues. V trimming: 5 bases; J trimming: 3 bases; junction bases outside the gene matches: 15. Per the germline V gene, CDR1 is LGHNA and CDR2 is YNFKEQ. CDR3 region: CASSGGLAPSPLYEQYF. In DNA, the CDR3 is TGTGCCAGCAGCGGAGGACTAGCTCCTTCACCCCTCTACGAGCAGTACTTC.

The chain carries TRBV21-1 and TRBJ2-1. TRBV21-1 represents a pseudogene. This CDR3 spans 19 amino acids. The CDR3 reads CASSKTSFRVGRSYNEQFF. DNA of the CDR3: TGTGCCAGCAGCAAAACGAGTTTTAGAGTCGGGAGATCATACAATGAGCAGTTCTTC.